A selection of T cell receptor beta chains follows, all from one sample in a study of regulatory and conventional T cells in RAG deficiency. TCRdb's table, derived via immunoSEQ multiplex PCR, lists solely in-frame clones and lacks some. The sample lists around 30,000 clones, about 88% occurring once. Separately, the same data were catalogued under a study of regulatory T cells.

What was sequenced was CD8+ T cells sorted from blood. These receptors were collected from a human donor in good health. Each CDR3 is given with its conserved first and last residue. D genes are given only for firm matches. Expanded clones are given a class, and other clones once, few, many or no size at all.

clone_size d_call j_call v_call cdr3_aa cdr3_nt
- - TRBJ1-1 TRBV5-1 CASSFPKEGEIDTEAFF TGCGCCAGCAGCTTCCCCAAGGAGGGGGAAATAGACACTGAAGCTTTCTTT
- TRBD1 TRBJ1-1 TRBV5-5 CASSLIPGGVTEAFF TGTGCCAGCAGCTTGATCCCAGGGGGCGTCACTGAAGCTTTCTTT
once TRBD2 TRBJ2-1 TRBV18 CASSPPTGTSGRTKQFF TGTGCCAGCTCACCACCTACAGGGACTAGCGGGAGAACGAAGCAGTTCTTC
- - TRBJ2-1 TRBV19 CASSPRTTTLSSYNEQFF TGTGCCAGTAGTCCCCGGACCACAACCTTGAGCTCCTACAATGAGCAGTTCTTC
- TRBD2 TRBJ2-1 TRBV4-2 CASSQDGDLGGTYNEQFF TGTGCCAGCAGCCAAGATGGGGACCTGGGGGGGACCTACAATGAGCAGTTCTTC
large - TRBJ2-1 TRBV19 CASSIGWGNEQFF TGTGCCAGTAGTATCGGATGGGGCAATGAGCAGTTCTTC
- TRBD1 TRBJ2-7 TRBV13 CASSQGQSPYEQYF TGTGCCAGCAGCCAGGGACAGTCACCCTACGAGCAGTACTTC
- - TRBJ2-2 TRBV7-2 CASSPQSLAMRNTGELFF TGTGCCAGCAGCCCGCAAAGCTTAGCGATGAGGAACACCGGGGAGCTGTTTTTT
- - TRBJ2-1 TRBV7-3 CASSLAAGYDNEQFF TGTGCCAGCAGCTTAGCGGCGGGATATGACAATGAGCAGTTCTTC
- - TRBJ2-3 TRBV10-3 CAISESDRNTDTQYF TGTGCCATCAGTGAGTCGGACAGAAACACAGATACGCAGTATTTT
- - TRBJ1-3 TRBV10-2 CASSSLSSGNTIYF TGCGCCAGCAGTTCCTTAAGCTCTGGAAACACCATATATTTT
- TRBD2 TRBJ2-1 TRBV19 CASSIRLAGRNEQFF TGTGCCAGTAGTATTAGACTAGCGGGAAGGAATGAGCAGTTCTTC
- - TRBJ1-5 TRBV6-1 CASGRTEGRDQPQHF TGTGCCAGCGGAAGGACAGAAGGTCGGGATCAGCCCCAGCATTTT
- TRBD2 TRBJ2-5 TRBV29-1 CSVEVGLAGQETQYF TGCAGCGTTGAGGTAGGGCTAGCGGGTCAAGAGACCCAGTACTTC
- - TRBJ2-3 TRBV11-2 CASSLYRRTDTQYF TGTGCCAGCAGCTTATACCGGCGCACAGATACGCAGTATTTT
- - TRBJ2-3 TRBV5-1 CASSLQRSTDTQYF TGCGCCAGCAGCTTACAGAGGAGCACAGATACGCAGTATTTT
- - TRBJ1-4 TRBV30 CASAGSTNEKLFF TGTGCCTCCGCGGGGTCAACTAATGAAAAACTGTTTTTT
- TRBD1 TRBJ1-5 TRBV28 CASSHRAWTGGRQPQHF TGTGCCAGCAGTCACCGGGCTTGGACAGGGGGCAGGCAGCCCCAGCATTTT
once - TRBJ2-1 TRBV30 CAWRPPGPSVHEQFF TGTGCCTGGAGGCCACCGGGACCGAGCGTTCATGAGCAGTTCTTC
- - TRBJ2-2 TRBV28 CASSITGTSLTGELFF TGTGCCAGCAGTATAACCGGGACAAGCCTTACCGGGGAGCTGTTTTTT
- - TRBJ2-3 TRBV10-2 CASSEFRPSTDTQYF TGCGCCAGCAGTGAGTTTCGGCCCAGCACAGATACGCAGTATTTT
- - TRBJ1-2 TRBV27 CASSPSEWGPFYGYTF TGTGCCAGCAGCCCTAGTGAATGGGGTCCTTTCTATGGCTACACCTTC
once TRBD1 TRBJ1-2 TRBV5-4 CASSSSGGLNYGYTF TGTGCCAGCAGCTCCTCAGGGGGCCTGAACTATGGCTACACCTTC
- - TRBJ2-3 TRBV7-6 CASSPRGGSRTDTQYF TGTGCCAGCAGCCCCCGTGGGGGTTCAAGGACAGATACGCAGTATTTT
- - TRBJ1-1 TRBV4-2 CASSQVNRVIEAFF TGTGCCAGCAGCCAAGTGAACAGGGTAATCGAAGCTTTCTTT
- - TRBJ2-2 TRBV5-4 CASRGGPNTGELFF TGTGCCAGCAGGGGGGGGCCGAACACCGGGGAGCTGTTTTTT
few - TRBJ2-1 TRBV6-4 CASSVSEGVNEQFF TGTGCCAGCAGTGTTAGCGAGGGGGTGAATGAGCAGTTCTTC
- - TRBJ1-1 TRBV28 CASSFWGGTEAFF TGTGCCAGCAGTTTCTGGGGGGGCACTGAAGCTTTCTTT
- TRBD2 TRBJ2-7 TRBV14 CASSQDLAGALSSYEQYF TGTGCCAGCAGCCAAGACCTAGCGGGGGCCCTGAGCTCCTACGAGCAGTACTTC
- - TRBJ1-4 TRBV6-5 CASSPTGHDEKLFF TGTGCCAGCAGTCCTACAGGGCACGATGAAAAACTGTTTTTT
- - TRBJ2-1 TRBV6-1 CASRAYLGDNEQFF TGTGCCAGCAGGGCTTACCTGGGTGATAATGAGCAGTTCTTC
- TRBD1 TRBJ2-1 TRBV28 CASSQAHGTGGNEQFF TGTGCCAGCAGCCAAGCCCACGGGACAGGGGGCAATGAGCAGTTCTTC
- - TRBJ2-6 TRBV7-8 CASSPRGGVRGSGANVLTF TGTGCCAGCAGCCCCAGGGGCGGGGTAAGGGGCTCTGGGGCCAACGTCCTGACTTTC
- TRBD2 TRBJ2-3 TRBV29-1 CSVDARREGLTDTQYF TGCAGCGTTGACGCGCGCAGGGAGGGCCTCACAGATACGCAGTATTTT
- - TRBJ1-1 TRBV7-2 CASTPSGLNTEAFF TGTGCCAGCACCCCGTCCGGGCTGAACACTGAAGCTTTCTTT